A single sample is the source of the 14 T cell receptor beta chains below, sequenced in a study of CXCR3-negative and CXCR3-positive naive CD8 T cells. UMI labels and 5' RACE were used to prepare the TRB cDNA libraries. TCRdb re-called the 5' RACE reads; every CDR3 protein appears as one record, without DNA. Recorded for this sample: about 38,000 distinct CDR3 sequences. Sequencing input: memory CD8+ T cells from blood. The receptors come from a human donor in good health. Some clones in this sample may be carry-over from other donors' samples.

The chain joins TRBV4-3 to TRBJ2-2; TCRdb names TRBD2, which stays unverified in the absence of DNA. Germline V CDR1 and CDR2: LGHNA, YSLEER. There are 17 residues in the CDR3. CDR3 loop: CASSQDRLAENTGELFF.

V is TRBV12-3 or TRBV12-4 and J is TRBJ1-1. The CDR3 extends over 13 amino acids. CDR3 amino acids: CASSAEGSSEAFF.

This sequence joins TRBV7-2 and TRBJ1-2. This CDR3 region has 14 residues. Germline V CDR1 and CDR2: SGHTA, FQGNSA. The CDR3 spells CASSLRKVNYGYTF.

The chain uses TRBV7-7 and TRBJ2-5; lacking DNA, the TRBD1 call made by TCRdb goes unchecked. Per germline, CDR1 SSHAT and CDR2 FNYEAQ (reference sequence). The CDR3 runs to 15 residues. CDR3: CASSFTGQGQETQYF.

CDR3 in amino acids: CASSLITARTGGADTEAFF. This chain uses TRBV7-3 with TRBJ1-1; TCRdb indicates TRBD1, and absent DNA this call remains unverified. The germline gives CDR1 SGHTA, CDR2 FQGTGA. The CDR3 consists of 19 residues.

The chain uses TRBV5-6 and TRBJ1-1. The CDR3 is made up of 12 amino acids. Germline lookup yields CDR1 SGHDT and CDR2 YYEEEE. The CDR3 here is CASSFGDLEAFF.

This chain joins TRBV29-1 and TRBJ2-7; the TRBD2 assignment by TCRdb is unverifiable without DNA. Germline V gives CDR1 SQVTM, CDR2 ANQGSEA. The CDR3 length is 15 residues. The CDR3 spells CSVWKGGSGAGEQYF.

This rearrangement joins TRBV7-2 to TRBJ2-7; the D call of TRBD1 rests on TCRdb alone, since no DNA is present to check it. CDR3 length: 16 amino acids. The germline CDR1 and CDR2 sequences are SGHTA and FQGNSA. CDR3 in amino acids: CASSLRGRGWSYEQYF.

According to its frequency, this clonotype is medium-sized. The CDR3 sequence is CASSLVARYYEQYF. This chain joins TRBV5-1 and TRBJ2-7. CDR3 size: 14 residues. Germline V gene lookup returns CDR1 SGHRS and CDR2 YFSETQ.

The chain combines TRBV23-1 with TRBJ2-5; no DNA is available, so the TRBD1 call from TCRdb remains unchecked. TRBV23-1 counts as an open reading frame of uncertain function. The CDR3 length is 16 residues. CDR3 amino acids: CASSQSWTGIKETQYF.

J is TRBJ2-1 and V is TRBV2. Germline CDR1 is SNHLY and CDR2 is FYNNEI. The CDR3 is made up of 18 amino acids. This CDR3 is CASTKLPHGSAVGAEQFF.

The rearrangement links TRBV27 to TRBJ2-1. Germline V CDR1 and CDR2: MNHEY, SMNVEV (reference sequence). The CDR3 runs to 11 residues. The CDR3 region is CASSLFNDQFF.

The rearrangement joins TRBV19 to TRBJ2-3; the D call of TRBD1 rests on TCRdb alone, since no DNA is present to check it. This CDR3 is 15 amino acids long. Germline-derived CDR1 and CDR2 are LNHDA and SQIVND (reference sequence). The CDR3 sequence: CASTPGAGGADTQYF. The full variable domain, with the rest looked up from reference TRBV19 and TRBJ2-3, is DGGITQSPKYLFRKEGQNVTLSCEQNLNHDAMYWYRQDPGQGLRLIYYSQIVNDFQKGDIAEGYSVSREKKESFPLTVTSAQKNPTAFYLCASTPGAGGADTQYFGPGTRLTVL.

The CDR3 protein is CSASDGLVGYTF. The V call is TRBV20-1, the J call TRBJ1-2. CDR3 length equals 12 residues. Germline V gene data show CDR1 as DFQATT and CDR2 as SNEGSKA (reference sequence).